The clone carrying this T cell receptor beta chain was detected many times. Its antigen is not identified. The data originate from a study of spatial heterogeneity in lung cancer. Study-level results: Tumor mutation count correlated with how many alpha and beta TCRs expanded intratumorally.

This sample's time point: sample taken at primary tumor resection. Each TCR cDNA molecule carried a unique molecular identifier. TCRdb called the 5' RACE reads again in MiXCR, with one record for every CDR3 protein. The data hold 15,000 to 20,000 distinct CDR3 sequences, with roughly 6% observed a single time. The length of the CDR3 is 15 residues. The junction had 7 bases not matched to a gene; V was cut back by 6 bases and J by 7 bases. Germline lookup yields CDR1 PRHDT and CDR2 FYEKMQ (reference sequence). The origin of this receptor is a female donor with early-stage non-small cell lung cancer. The chain recombines TRBV13 with TRBJ2-1; 12 bases are a match to TRBD2. This specimen consisted of lung tumor tissue, obtained at surgery. CDR3 DNA sequence: TGTGCCAGCAGAAGACTAGCGGGAGTGACAAATGAGCAGTTCTTC. As protein: CASRRLAGVTNEQFF.